This TCR beta chain is drawn from a study of T cells in Graves' hyperthyroidism and ophthalmopathy. There are a few counts of this clonotype. CDR3 size: 15 residues. V lost 5 bases to trimming and J lost 3 bases; unmatched junction nucleotides: 8. Germline V gene sequence: CDR1 DFQATT, CDR2 SNEGSKA (reference sequence). Authors of the study amplified TCR beta CDR3 regions from RNA transcripts. HTBI primers were employed in a first-round RT-PCR of the TCR CDR3. A single record per CDR3 protein comes from TCRdb applying MiXCR to the multiplex PCR reads. The sample contains around 700,000 distinct CDR3 sequences, around 40% of which appear only once.

This TCR was sampled from a woman aged 40 to 50 with Graves' hyperthyroidism. The rearrangement links TRBV20-1 to TRBJ1-1, with 11 bases matching TRBD1. The specimen sequenced was blood. CDR3 sequence: CSAGDRGSWDTEAFF. CDR3 coding DNA: TGCAGTGCTGGGGACAGGGGGAGTTGGGACACTGAAGCTTTCTTT.